Below, 16 T cell receptor beta chains from the same sample are listed, as sequenced in a study of Ad26.COV2.S vaccination and SARS-CoV-2 variants. As for treatment: around 19 received Ad26.COV2.S at low or high dose, single or two shots; 5 received placebo; per-sample allocation not given. Samples came from day 63 after the first vaccine or placebo injection. TCRdb's table, derived via immunoSEQ multiplex PCR, lists solely in-frame clones and lacks some. The top ten clones hold roughly 6% of a sample with around 300,000 clones, around 90% of them seen once. The sequencing used peripheral blood, collected in a trial of Ad26.COV2.S vaccine versus placebo. These receptors originate from a person aged 18-60 years who received the Ad26.COV2.S COVID-19 vaccine or a placebo.

This clone has just a few counts. The rearrangement joins TRBV7-8 to TRBJ1-3; no firm D call. The length of the CDR3 is 12 residues. Germline lookup yields CDR1 SGHVS and CDR2 FQNEAQ. The V end was cut by 2 bases, the J end by 4 bases, with 3 bases between. The CDR3 loop is CASSLQGNTIYF. The CDR3 region has the DNA TGTGCCAGCAGCTTACAAGGAAACACCATATATTTT. Based on the CDR3 plus reference TRBV7-8 and TRBJ1-3, the full variable domain is GAGVSQSPRYKVAKRGQDVALRCDPISGHVSLFWYQQALGQGPEFLTYFQNEAQLDKSGLPSDRFFAERPEGSVSTLKIQRTQQEDSAVYLCASSLQGNTIYFGEGSWLTVV.

CDR3 sequence: CASSLVRGSSEKLFF. CDR3 DNA: TGTGCCAGCAGCTTAGTGAGGGGGTCGAGCGAAAAACTGTTTTTT. The V gene is TRBV7-9, the J gene TRBJ1-4; possibly TRBD1 for D (6 bases). Germline values: CDR1 SEHNR, CDR2 FQNEAQ (reference sequence). CDR3 size: 15 residues. V was clipped by 1 base and J by 8 bases, with 14 bases between them. Variable domain in full (rest from reference TRBV7-9 and TRBJ1-4): DTGVSQNPRHKITKRGQNVTFRCDPISEHNRLYWYRQTLGQGPEFLTYFQNEAQLEKSRLLSDRFSAERPKGSFSTLEIQRTEQGDSAMYLCASSLVRGSSEKLFFGSGTQLSVL.

The chain links TRBV3-1 (or the pseudogene TRBV3-2) to TRBJ2-2; TRBD2 aligns across 10 bases. Per germline, CDR1 LGHDT and CDR2 YNNKEL (reference sequence). The CDR3 loop spans 17 amino acids. Unmatched junction bases numbered 5, after V lost 1 base and J lost 3 bases. The DNA for the CDR3 is TGTGCCAGCAGCCAAGGAGCGGGGGGGCCGGACACCGGGGAGCTGTTTTTT. This translates into CASSQGAGGPDTGELFF.

This chain joins TRBV3-1 (or the pseudogene TRBV3-2) and TRBJ1-5; D not certain. The germline CDR1 and CDR2 sequences are LGHDT and YNNKEL (reference sequence). This CDR3 region has 17 residues. Trimming cost V 0 bases and J 6 bases, with 18 bases left between them. For the CDR3, the DNA is TGTGCCAGCAGCCAAGACACGGATCTGGGCAGGAGTCAGCCCCAGCATTTT. It codes for CASSQDTDLGRSQPQHF.

The chain uses TRBV7-9 and TRBJ1-4; D remains ambiguous. CDR1 is SEHNR and CDR2 is FQNEAQ in the germline V gene (reference sequence). V lost 5 bases, J lost 8 bases, and 21 bases lay in between. The CDR3 consists of 16 residues. The CDR3 DNA reads as TGTGCCAGCAGCCTTACACGGTCCCGAGGCATGGAAAAACTGTTTTTT. This codes for CASSLTRSRGMEKLFF.

This sequence joins TRBV21-1 and TRBJ1-5; no DNA check was done on the table's D call, TRBD1. TRBV21-1 is a pseudogene locus. CDR3 length equals 15 residues. The CDR3 DNA sequence: TGTGCCAGCACCAAAGGGGACAGGGTACATCAGCCCCAGCATTTT. It specifies CASTKGDRVHQPQHF.

The rearrangement joins TRBV11-1 to TRBJ1-1; 8 bases map to TRBD1. CDR3 length: 14 residues. In germline, CDR1 is SGHAT, CDR2 FQDESV (reference sequence). J lost 4 bases, V lost 8 bases, and 9 bases had no gene match. CDR3 nucleotide sequence: TGTGCCAGCGGAACCGGGACAGGCGTCACTGAAGCTTTCTTT. Translating it yields CASGTGTGVTEAFF.

The rearrangement uses TRBV11-2 and TRBJ2-2; tentative D call: TRBD1 (6 bases). CDR1 is SGHAT, CDR2 FQNNGV, per germline. V was shortened by 4 bases and J by 5 bases, with 11 bases between the two germline ends. The CDR3 is made up of 14 amino acids. The CDR3 protein is CASSSGQRTGELFF. The CDR3 coding sequence is TGTGCCAGCAGCTCTGGACAGAGAACCGGGGAGCTGTTTTTT. The whole variable domain, remainder taken from reference TRBV11-2 and TRBJ2-2, is EAGVAQSPRYKIIEKRQSVAFWCNPISGHATLYWYQQILGQGPKLLIQFQNNGVVDDSQLPKDRFSAERLKGVDSTLKIQPAKLEDSAVYLCASSSGQRTGELFFGEGSRLTVL.

The J gene is TRBJ1-5, the V gene TRBV20-1; D call uncertain. The V end was cut by 3 bases, the J end by 8 bases, with 5 bases between. The germline CDR1 and CDR2 sequences are DFQATT and SNEGSKA (reference sequence). This CDR3 spans 10 amino acids. The CDR3 loop reads CSASGEPQHF. DNA for the CDR3: TGCAGTGCTAGTGGGGAGCCCCAGCATTTT.

This chain joins TRBV5-5 and TRBJ2-1, with D maybe TRBD1 (6 bases). V was clipped by 5 bases and J by 7 bases, with 10 bases between them. The CDR3 spans 12 residues. Germline-derived CDR1 and CDR2 are SGHKS and YYEKEE (reference sequence). Here the CDR3 DNA reads TGTGCCAGCAGTCTTACAGGGAATGAGCAGTTCTTC. This sequence encodes CASSLTGNEQFF.

The chain carries TRBV13 and TRBJ2-1, with D uncertain. V dropped 7 bases and J dropped 2 bases, with 9 bases sitting between them. Germline V gene lookup returns CDR1 PRHDT and CDR2 FYEKMQ (reference sequence). This CDR3 region has 13 residues. The chain's CDR3 is CASKGDTYNEQFF. CDR3 bases: TGTGCCAGCAAGGGTGATACCTACAATGAGCAGTTCTTC.

The J gene is TRBJ2-7, the V gene TRBV10-3, with 10 bases aligning to TRBD2. The CDR3 consists of 19 residues. J lost 0 bases, V lost 7 bases, and 18 bases had no gene match. Germline CDR1 reads ENHRY; CDR2 reads SYGVKD. The DNA for the CDR3 is TGTGCCATCAAGGACAAGGGGGCCGGGACTAGCGATTACTCCTACGAGCAGTACTTC. Translated, it gives CAIKDKGAGTSDYSYEQYF.

Points on this clone: Other DNA sequences in this sample translate to the same CDR3. This chain uses TRBV18 with TRBJ1-6, with D hard to call. The CDR3 covers 14 residues. CDR1 and CDR2 from the germline V gene are KGHSH and LQKENI. The V end was cut by 6 bases, the J end by 0 bases, with 6 bases between. The chain's CDR3 is CASSTSSYNSPLHF. CDR3 DNA sequence: TGTGCCAGCTCTACGAGCTCCTATAATTCACCCCTCCACTTT.

This rearrangement joins TRBV28 to TRBJ1-5; 9 nucleotides align to TRBD1. There are 16 residues in the CDR3. Germline CDR1 and CDR2: MDHEN and SYDVKM. V dropped 5 bases and J dropped 4; count of bases not matched to a gene: 9. The CDR3 here is CASSHRGTGNNQPQHF. The CDR3 DNA reads TGTGCCAGCAGTCATAGGGGGACAGGGAATAATCAGCCCCAGCATTTT. Full variable domain (outside the CDR3, taken from reference TRBV28 and TRBJ1-5): DVKVTQSSRYLVKRTGEKVFLECVQDMDHENMFWYRQDPGLGLRLIYFSYDVKMKEKGDIPEGYSVSREKKERFSLILESASTNQTSMYLCASSHRGTGNNQPQHFGDGTRLSIL.

The chain combines TRBV11-2 with TRBJ2-5, with D possibly being TRBD2 (5 bases). V was trimmed by 1 base and J by 10 bases, leaving 10 bases between them. CDR1 SGHAT and CDR2 FQNNGV come from the germline V gene. CDR3 length equals 12 residues. The CDR3 loop is CASSLAGIDQYF. CDR3 nucleotides: TGTGCCAGCAGCTTAGCGGGGATCGACCAGTACTTC.

This chain connects TRBV11-2 to TRBJ1-1; 8 nucleotides agree with TRBD1. Germline CDR1 and CDR2: SGHAT and FQNNGV. CDR3 length equals 14 residues. V lost 8 bases and J lost 6; bases outside the gene matches: 11. The CDR3 region is CASCIGTGAAEAFF. In DNA, the CDR3 is TGTGCCAGCTGCATTGGGACAGGAGCCGCTGAAGCTTTCTTT.